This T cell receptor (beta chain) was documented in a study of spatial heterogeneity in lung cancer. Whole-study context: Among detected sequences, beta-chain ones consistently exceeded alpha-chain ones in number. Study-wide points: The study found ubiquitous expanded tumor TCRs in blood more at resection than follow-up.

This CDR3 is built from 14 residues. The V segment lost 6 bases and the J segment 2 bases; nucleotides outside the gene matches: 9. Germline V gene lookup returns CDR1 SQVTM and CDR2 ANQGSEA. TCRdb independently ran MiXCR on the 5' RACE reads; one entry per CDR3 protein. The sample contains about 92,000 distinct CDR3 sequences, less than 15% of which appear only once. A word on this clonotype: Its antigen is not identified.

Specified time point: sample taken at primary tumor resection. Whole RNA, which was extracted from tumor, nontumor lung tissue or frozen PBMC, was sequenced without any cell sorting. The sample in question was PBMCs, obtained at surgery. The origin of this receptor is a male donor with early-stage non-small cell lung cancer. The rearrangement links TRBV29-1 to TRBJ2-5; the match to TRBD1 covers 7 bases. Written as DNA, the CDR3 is TGCAGCGTCGCGAATAGACAGGGACAAGAGACCCAGTACTTC. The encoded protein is CSVANRQGQETQYF.